The T cell receptor (beta chain) under discussion was sequenced for a study of Graves' ophthalmopathy and Graves' hyperthyroidism. Study-level points and caveats: Blood contained most expanded thyroid clonotypes exceeding 0.001 frequency.

CDR3 regions of TCR beta were amplified from RNA transcripts. First-round RT-PCR relied on HTBI primers, and a second-round multiplex PCR came next. TCRdb itself ran the multiplex PCR reads through MiXCR, one entry per CDR3 protein. The sample yields roughly 400,000 distinct CDR3 sequences, roughly 15% seen once. From germline, CDR1 is GTSNPN and CDR2 SVGIG (reference sequence). CDR3 length equals 13 residues. This clonotype was recorded at least ten times. What it binds is not known. At one of its ends the junction is not consistent with the germline gene, which may arise from a read error. Sequencing was carried out using peripheral blood. This TCR derives from an adult woman with stable Graves' hyperthyroidism. The genes are TRBV30 and TRBJ2-4; D not certain. The CDR3 DNA reads TGTGCCTGGAGTCCCGTTGCCAAAAACATTAAGTACTTC. Translating it yields CAWSPVAKNIKYF. The full variable domain, completed using reference TRBV30 and TRBJ2-4, is SQTIHQWPATLVQPVGSPLSLECTVEGTSNPNLYWYRQAAGRGLQLLFYSVGIGQISSEVPQNLSASRPQDRQFILSSKKLLLSDSGFYLCAWSPVAKNIKYFGAGTRLSVL.